This T cell receptor (beta chain) originates from a study of blood T cell repertoires in COVID-19. The CDR3 totals 13 residues. In germline, CDR1 is SGDLS, CDR2 YYNGEE. The V and J ends lost 0 bases and 8 bases respectively, with 11 bases between them. Produced via immunoSEQ multiplex PCR; TCRdb's table is partial and in-frame only. Among 130,000 to 150,000 clones, roughly 76% were seen once, and the ten largest hold approximately 9.2%. The genes are TRBV9 and TRBJ1-1; no reliable D call. Sequencing used peripheral blood. This TCR derives from a human donor with acute or convalescent COVID-19. The donor label of this sample is uncertain. Written as DNA, the CDR3 is TGTGCCAGCAGCGTAGGAGGCGGGGAGGAAGCTTTCTTT. This codes for CASSVGGGEEAFF.